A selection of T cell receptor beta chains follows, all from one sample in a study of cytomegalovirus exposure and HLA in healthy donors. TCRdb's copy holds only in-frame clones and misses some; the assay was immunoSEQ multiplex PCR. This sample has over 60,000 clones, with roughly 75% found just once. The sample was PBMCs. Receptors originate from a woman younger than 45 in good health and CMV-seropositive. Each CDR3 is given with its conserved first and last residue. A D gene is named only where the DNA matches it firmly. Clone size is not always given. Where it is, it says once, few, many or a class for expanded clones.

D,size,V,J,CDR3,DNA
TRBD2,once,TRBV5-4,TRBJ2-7,CASSTGGGLPKDEQYF,TGTGCCAGCAGCACGGGCGGGGGGCTTCCCAAGGACGAGCAGTACTTC
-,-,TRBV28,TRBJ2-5,CASSLGRGWAQETQYF,TGTGCCAGCAGTTTAGGGCGAGGGTGGGCCCAAGAGACCCAGTACTTC
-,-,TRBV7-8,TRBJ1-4,CASSSHREDEKLFF,TGTGCCAGCAGCTCCCACAGGGAAGATGAAAAACTGTTTTTT
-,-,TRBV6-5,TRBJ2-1,CASSQLRNNEQFF,TGTGCCAGCAGCCAGCTGAGGAACAATGAGCAGTTCTTC
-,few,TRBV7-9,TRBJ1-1,CASSLDMSTGEAFF,TGTGCCAGCAGCTTAGATATGTCGACAGGTGAAGCTTTCTTT
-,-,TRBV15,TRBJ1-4,CATSAPKRGEDEKLFF,TGTGCCACCAGCGCCCCTAAAAGGGGTGAAGATGAAAAACTGTTTTTT
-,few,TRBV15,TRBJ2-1,CATGGGSQFF,TGTGCCACCGGAGGGGGCTCGCAGTTCTTC
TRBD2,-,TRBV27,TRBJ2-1,CASSFTGGSSGSVLF,TGTGCCAGCAGTTTTACAGGGGGATCTAGCGGGAGCGTGCTCTTC
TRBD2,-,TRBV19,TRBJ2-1,CASSTQAGGREQFF,TGTGCCAGTAGTACCCAAGCGGGAGGGCGTGAGCAGTTCTTC
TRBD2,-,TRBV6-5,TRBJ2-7,CASSYERLAGAYEQYF,TGTGCCAGCAGTTACGAAAGACTAGCGGGAGCCTACGAGCAGTACTTC
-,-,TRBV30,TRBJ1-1,CAWSTGHRATEAFF,TGTGCCTGGAGTACCGGACATCGGGCCACTGAAGCTTTCTTT
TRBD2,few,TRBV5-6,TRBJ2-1,CASSLGLAGVVAYNEQFF,TGTGCCAGCAGCCTAGGACTAGCGGGAGTGGTGGCCTACAATGAGCAGTTCTTC
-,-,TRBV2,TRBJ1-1,CASSAYMNTEAFF,TGTGCCAGCAGTGCTTATATGAACACTGAAGCTTTCTTT
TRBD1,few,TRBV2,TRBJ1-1,CASSDRMDRGAFF,TGTGCCAGCAGTGACAGAATGGACAGGGGGGCTTTCTTT
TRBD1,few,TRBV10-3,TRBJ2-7,CASQGDGDEQYF,TGTGCCAGCCAGGGGGACGGGGACGAGCAGTACTTC
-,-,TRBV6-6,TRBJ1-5,CASSDSQGADNQPQHF,TGTGCCAGCAGTGACTCTCAGGGTGCAGACAATCAGCCCCAGCATTTT
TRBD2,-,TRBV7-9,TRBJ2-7,CSSSLAGTSGRISYEQYF,TGTTCCAGCAGCTTAGCGGGGACTAGCGGGAGGATATCCTACGAGCAGTACTTC
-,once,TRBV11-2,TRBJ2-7,CASSLAGQTYEQYF,TGTGCCAGCAGCTTGGCAGGGCAAACCTACGAGCAGTACTTC
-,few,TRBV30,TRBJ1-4,CAWRLSVINEKLFF,TGTGCCTGGAGATTAAGCGTCATTAATGAAAAACTGTTTTTT
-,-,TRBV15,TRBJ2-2,CATSSGSGELFF,TGTGCCACCAGCAGCGGTTCCGGGGAGCTGTTTTTT
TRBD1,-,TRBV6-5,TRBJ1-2,CASRQGQGAGYGYTF,TGTGCCAGCAGACAAGGACAGGGGGCAGGGTATGGCTACACCTTC
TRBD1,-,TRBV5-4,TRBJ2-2,CASRTTGGVIGELFF,TGTGCCAGCAGAACGACAGGGGGCGTGATCGGGGAGCTGTTTTTT
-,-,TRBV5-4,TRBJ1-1,CASGLWGTSNTEAFF,TGTGCCAGCGGCCTTTGGGGGACATCTAACACTGAAGCTTTCTTT
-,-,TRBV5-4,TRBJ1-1,CASSLIGVRNTEAFF,TGTGCCAGCAGCTTGATCGGGGTGAGGAACACTGAAGCTTTCTTT
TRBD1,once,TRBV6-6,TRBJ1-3,CASSYMTGHSGNTIYF,TGTGCCAGCAGTTATATGACAGGGCATTCTGGAAACACCATATATTTT
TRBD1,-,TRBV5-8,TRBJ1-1,CASSLGQGRRDTEAFF,TGTGCCAGCAGCTTGGGACAGGGGCGCCGGGACACTGAAGCTTTCTTT
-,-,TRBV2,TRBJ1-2,CASSERGNYGYTF,TGTGCCAGCAGTGAGAGGGGGAACTATGGCTACACCTTC
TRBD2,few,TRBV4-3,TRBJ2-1,CASSQDTWGTSGVDEQFF,TGCGCCAGCAGCCAAGATACTTGGGGGACTAGCGGGGTTGATGAGCAGTTCTTC
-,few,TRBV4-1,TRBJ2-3,CASSQGLRGDTQYF,TGCGCCAGCAGCCAGGGACTTAGAGGTGATACGCAGTATTTT
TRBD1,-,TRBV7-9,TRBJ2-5,CASSQTGGETQYF,TGTGCCAGCAGCCAAACAGGGGGAGAGACCCAGTACTTC
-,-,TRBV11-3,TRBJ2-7,CASSSRRGRGAGQYF,TGTGCCAGCAGCTCGAGGAGGGGGCGCGGGGCGGGGCAGTACTTC
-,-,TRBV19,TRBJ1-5,CASRHPLGRLNQPQHF,TGTGCCAGCAGGCATCCTTTGGGCAGGCTCAATCAGCCCCAGCATTTT
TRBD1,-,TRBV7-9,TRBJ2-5,CASSMSTGRETQYF,TGTGCCAGCAGCATGTCGACAGGGCGGGAGACCCAGTACTTC
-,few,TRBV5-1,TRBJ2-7,CASSLPTTYEQYF,TGCGCCAGCAGCTTACCAACAACCTACGAGCAGTACTTC
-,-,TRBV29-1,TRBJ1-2,CSVDGTRTYGYTF,TGCAGCGTTGACGGGACTAGAACTTATGGCTACACCTTC
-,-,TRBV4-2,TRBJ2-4,CASSQDQEGAKNIQYF,TGTGCCAGCAGCCAAGACCAGGAGGGGGCCAAAAACATTCAGTACTTC
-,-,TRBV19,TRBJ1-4,CASSMQGRNEKLFF,TGTGCCAGTAGTATGCAGGGTAGGAATGAAAAACTGTTTTTT
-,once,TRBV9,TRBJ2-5,CASSVTTSEGTQYF,TGTGCCAGCAGCGTAACGACGTCCGAGGGGACCCAGTACTTC
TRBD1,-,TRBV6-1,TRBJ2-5,CASNPRDRLPETQYF,TGTGCCAGCAATCCCCGGGACAGACTACCGGAGACCCAGTACTTC
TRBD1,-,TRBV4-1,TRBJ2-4,CASSHPGQGAILNIQYF,TGCGCCAGCAGCCATCCGGGACAGGGGGCCATCTTAAACATTCAGTACTTC